This T cell receptor beta chain was captured by sequencing in a study of shared clonotypes between healthy human individuals. Samples underwent the assay at deep level. Method: immunoSEQ multiplex PCR; TCRdb's copy keeps in-frame clones and lacks some. The sample includes about 2 million clones, less than 95% seen only once; the top ten take around 1.2%. CDR3 size: 13 residues. V was shortened by 6 bases and J by 0 bases, with 11 bases between the two germline ends. Germline CDR1 and CDR2: SQVTM and ANQGSEA. Study observations and caveats: With four donors compared, roughly 5% of naive CD4 clonotypes were shared.

Turning to this clone: What it binds is unknown.

CD8 cells classed as naive were CD45RO-negative and positively selected for CCR7, excluding terminally differentiated effector memory CD45RA+ cells. Sequencing used naive CD8+ T cells sorted from blood. The J gene is TRBJ1-2, the V gene TRBV29-1; weak D call: TRBD1 (6 bases). This sequence originates from a man aged 18 to 35 in good health. In nucleotides, the CDR3 is TGCAGCGTCCTCGGACAGTCTAACTATGGCTACACCTTC. As protein: CSVLGQSNYGYTF.